The sequence of this T cell receptor (beta chain) was determined in a study of blood T cell repertoires in COVID-19. Overall study: The United States, Italy and Spain supplied acute and convalescent COVID-19 samples. Sources were T cells, B-cell-depleted T cells, or PBMCs; the material itself was cDNA or gDNA.

In the source study's methods: Using reference gene primer amplification, nucleated cell counts were estimated. Sequencing was performed with immunoSEQ multiplex PCR; in TCRdb, only in-frame clones are kept and a portion is missing. V, J and clone size were drawn from that table, and D and trimming were deduced from the DNA. The table lists under 300,000 clones, approximately 86% of them singletons. Sequencing used peripheral blood. The origin of this receptor is a woman in her 70s with active or convalescent COVID-19.

The CDR3 loop reads CASSLGVRSGGRTDTQYF. The DNA for the CDR3 is TGTGCCAGCAGCTTGGGGGTTCGGAGCGGGGGAAGGACAGATACGCAGTATTTT. J is TRBJ2-3 and V is TRBV5-4; 8 nucleotides line up with TRBD2. V lost 0 bases and J lost 3; bases outside the gene matches: 12. This CDR3 region has 18 residues. The V gene's germline CDR1 is SGHNT and CDR2 YYREEE (reference sequence). Full variable domain (rest looked up from reference TRBV5-4 and TRBJ2-3): ETGVTQSPTHLIKTRGQQVTLRCSSQSGHNTVSWYQQALGQGPQFIFQYYREEENGRGNFPPRFSGLQFPNYSSELNVNALELDDSALYLCASSLGVRSGGRTDTQYFGPGTRLTVL.